The 30 T cell receptor beta chains given below trace back to one sample, sequenced in a study of T cells in localized non-small cell lung cancer. Assay: immunoSEQ multiplex PCR; the TCRdb copy retains only in-frame clones and omits some. Here the sample spans 30,000 to 45,000 clones, over 80% being singletons. Sequenced here: peripheral blood, sampled before any cancer treatment. Receptors were obtained from a woman aged 40-70 years with stage I lung adenocarcinoma.

The chain employs TRBV9 and TRBJ1-3, with 7 bases aligning to TRBD1. The CDR3 consists of 16 residues. The trim removed 3 bases at V and 3 bases at J, leaving 9 bases unmatched. The germline V gene encodes CDR1 SGDLS and CDR2 YYNGEE. DNA of the CDR3: TGTGCCAGCAGCGCCCAGACAGGGCGCAGTGGAAACACCATATATTTT. This codes for CASSAQTGRSGNTIYF.

CDR3 amino acids: CASSMGQNYGYTF. CDR3 bases: TGTGCCAGCAGCATGGGACAAAACTATGGCTACACCTTC. The V gene is TRBV28, the J gene TRBJ1-2, with D possibly matching TRBD1 (6 bases). Trimming cost V 6 bases and J 2 bases, with 10 bases left between them. CDR1 MDHEN and CDR2 SYDVKM come from the germline V gene. CDR3 size: 13 residues.

V and J are TRBV7-2 and TRBJ1-2; D remains unclear. The CDR3 is 14 residues long. CDR1 SGHTA and CDR2 FQGNSA come from the germline V gene. The germline V and J ends were trimmed by 5 bases and 6 bases, with 16 bases remaining between them. In DNA, the CDR3 is TGTGCCAGCAGCACGCGGACGGAGGCCCATGGCTACACCTTC. As protein: CASSTRTEAHGYTF.

This sequence joins TRBV20-1 and TRBJ2-1, with D uncertain. The CDR3 runs to 11 residues. V shed 6 bases and J shed 8 bases, with 11 bases lying between them. CDR1 and CDR2 from the germline V gene are DFQATT and SNEGSKA (reference sequence). This CDR3 is CSAEGADEQFF. CDR3 nucleotides: TGCAGTGCGGAAGGCGCCGATGAGCAGTTCTTC.

The chain is built from TRBV12-2 and TRBJ2-3; the tabulated D call, TRBD2, remains unverified against the DNA. TRBV12-2 constitutes a pseudogene. There are 8 residues in the CDR3. The chain's CDR3 is CVLKSKYF. The CDR3, as DNA: TGTGTACTTAAAAGTAAGTATTTT.

This chain links TRBV28 with TRBJ1-2; tentative D call: TRBD1 (5 bases). Germline lookup yields CDR1 MDHEN and CDR2 SYDVKM. Trimming removed 7 bases at V and 7 bases at J, with 16 bases between. This CDR3 is 13 amino acids long. DNA of the CDR3: TGTGCCAGCAATACTCCGGGGGGAGGTGGCTACACCTTC. Translating gives CASNTPGGGGYTF.

The chain combines TRBV12-5 with TRBJ1-3; D is ambiguous. CDR1 and CDR2 from the germline V gene are LGHNT and FRNRAP. V lost 9 bases and J 0 bases, leaving 6 bases between the germline ends. This CDR3 is 12 amino acids long. The DNA for the CDR3 is TGTGCTAGCGGAGCCTCTGGAAACACCATATATTTT. This sequence encodes CASGASGNTIYF.

This clone was counted a single time. The rearrangement uses TRBV6-6 and TRBJ2-1; possibly TRBD2 for D (7 bases). The V and J ends lost 4 bases and 6 bases respectively, with 13 bases between them. CDR3 length: 14 residues. CDR1 and CDR2 (germline): MNHNY, SVGAGI (reference sequence). CDR3 in DNA: TGTGCCAGCAGTTCGACTAGCAGGGGCAATGAGCAGTTCTTC. It yields the protein CASSSTSRGNEQFF.

The chain couples TRBV28 to TRBJ1-3; 9 nucleotides line up with TRBD1. The J segment lost 2 bases and the V segment lost 7 bases, leaving 6 bases of the junction unmatched. The CDR3 runs to 15 residues. CDR1 and CDR2 from the germline V gene are MDHEN and SYDVKM. DNA for the CDR3: TGTGCCAGCATCGATACAGGGGGCACTGGAAACACCATATATTTT. It codes for CASIDTGGTGNTIYF. Together with reference TRBV28 and TRBJ1-3, the CDR3 gives the full variable domain: DVKVTQSSRYLVKRTGEKVFLECVQDMDHENMFWYRQDPGLGLRLIYFSYDVKMKEKGDIPEGYSVSREKKERFSLILESASTNQTSMYLCASIDTGGTGNTIYFGEGSWLTVV.

The V gene is TRBV23-1, the J gene TRBJ1-2; no clear D. TRBV23-1 is filed as an ORF, its function uncertain. V lost 6 bases to trimming and J lost 11 bases, with 10 bases between them. This CDR3 is built from 10 residues. This chain's CDR3 is CASSPVPYTF. The CDR3 bases are TGCGCCAGCAGCCCCGTCCCGTACACCTTC.

This chain uses TRBV6-1 with TRBJ2-1, with a weak D call TRBD1 (6 bases). The CDR3 contains 18 residues. Germline assignment: CDR1 MNHNS and CDR2 SASEGT. V gave up 0 bases and J gave up 7 bases, with 22 bases separating them. CDR3 DNA: TGTGCCAGCAGTGAAGCCCCACCCACAGGGATAGGGCGGAATGAGCAGTTCTTC. This encodes CASSEAPPTGIGRNEQFF.

J is TRBJ1-5 and V is TRBV19; a possible D gene is TRBD1 (6 bases). Germline CDR1 and CDR2: LNHDA and SQIVND (reference sequence). V gave up 2 bases and J gave up 0 bases, with 14 bases separating them. The CDR3 has 17 amino acids. The CDR3 loop reads CASSIPAGVDSNQPQHF. Here the CDR3 DNA reads TGTGCCAGTAGTATACCCGCAGGGGTGGATAGCAATCAGCCCCAGCATTTT. The variable domain in full, completed from reference TRBV19 and TRBJ1-5, reads DGGITQSPKYLFRKEGQNVTLSCEQNLNHDAMYWYRQDPGQGLRLIYYSQIVNDFQKGDIAEGYSVSREKKESFPLTVTSAQKNPTAFYLCASSIPAGVDSNQPQHFGDGTRLSIL.

This chain joins TRBV11-2 and TRBJ2-7, with TRBD2 identical over 11 bases. The germline CDR1 and CDR2 sequences are SGHAT and FQNNGV. Trimming at V came to 3 bases and at J to 2 bases, leaving 3 bases not matched to a gene. This CDR3 region has 15 residues. The CDR3 is CASSFGTSGTYEQYF. Here the CDR3 DNA reads TGTGCCAGCAGCTTCGGGACTAGCGGAACCTACGAGCAGTACTTC.

The V and J genes are TRBV4-1 and TRBJ2-5; TRBD2 matches 9 bases. J lost 5 bases, V lost 1 base, and 14 bases had no gene match. The CDR3 contains 18 residues. In germline, CDR1 is MGHRA, CDR2 YSYEKL. Here the CDR3 reads CASSQGSQYSGSGETQYF. The CDR3 nucleotides read TGCGCCAGCAGCCAAGGAAGTCAGTATAGCGGGAGTGGTGAGACCCAGTACTTC.

J is TRBJ2-5 and V is TRBV28, with a weak D call TRBD2 (5 bases). Trimming cost V 5 bases and J 0 bases, with 10 bases left between them. Per germline, CDR1 MDHEN and CDR2 SYDVKM. The CDR3 has 14 residues. The DNA of the CDR3 is TGTGCCAGCAGTCCCGCGGGCCACCAAGAGACCCAGTACTTC. Protein product: CASSPAGHQETQYF.

V and J are TRBV19 and TRBJ2-3; TRBD2 agrees at 7 bases. Germline values: CDR1 LNHDA, CDR2 SQIVND (reference sequence). The CDR3 spans 17 residues. Trimming removed 5 bases from V and 0 bases from J; junction bases left unmatched: 11. The CDR3 DNA reads as TGTGCCAGTAGTTCTCACGTCTTTAGCGGGAGCACAGATACGCAGTATTTT. Amino acid sequence: CASSSHVFSGSTDTQYF.

This chain uses TRBV6-5 with TRBJ2-7; D unclear. Germline lookup yields CDR1 MNHEY and CDR2 SVGAGI. V shed 5 bases and J shed 2 bases, with 10 bases lying between them. There are 13 residues in the CDR3. The CDR3 sequence is CASSEGRAYEQYF. DNA for the CDR3: TGTGCCAGCAGTGAAGGAAGGGCCTACGAGCAGTACTTC.

This clone was counted between two and nine times. The gene calls are TRBV28 and TRBJ2-7; 7 bases align to TRBD1. Germline trimming cut 7 bases from V and 6 bases from J; bases unmatched to any gene: 15. Germline V gives CDR1 MDHEN, CDR2 SYDVKM. There are 15 residues in the CDR3. The DNA for the CDR3 is TGTGCCAGCAATTCGGCTTACCGGGACAGAGCCGAGCAGTACTTC. It encodes CASNSAYRDRAEQYF.

The chain combines TRBV28 with TRBJ1-2, with D perhaps TRBD1 (6 bases). V was pared by 2 bases and J by 5 bases, with 12 bases between. Germline CDR1 reads MDHEN; CDR2 reads SYDVKM. The CDR3 sequence is 14 residues long. The CDR3 loop is CASSLPRGSYGYTF. The CDR3 coding sequence is TGTGCCAGCAGTTTACCCAGGGGATCTTATGGCTACACCTTC.

The chain has TRBV19 and TRBJ2-3, with 8 bases that match TRBD1. This CDR3 is built from 13 residues. CDR1 is LNHDA, CDR2 SQIVND, per germline (reference sequence). The V and J ends lost 7 bases and 1 base, in that order; junction bases with no gene match: 1. This chain's CDR3 is CASKGQGTDTQYF. CDR3 nucleotide sequence: TGTGCCAGTAAGGGACAGGGCACAGATACGCAGTATTTT.

This chain connects TRBV18 to TRBJ2-5; 8 bases are a match to TRBD1. Per germline, CDR1 KGHSH and CDR2 LQKENI. With V trimmed by 4 bases and J by 1 base, 11 bases remained unmatched. This CDR3 is built from 17 residues. The CDR3 nucleotides read TGTGCCAGCTCACGACAGCAGGGGGCCACGTCCCAAGAGACCCAGTACTTC. It translates to CASSRQQGATSQETQYF.

CDR3 bases: TGTGCCAGTAATTGGGGTCGCTCCGGAAACACCATATATTTT. The encoded protein is CASNWGRSGNTIYF. This sequence joins TRBV19 and TRBJ1-3; D unclear. Trimming took off 7 bases at V and 4 bases at J, with 14 bases between the two ends. The CDR3 is made up of 14 amino acids. Germline-derived CDR1 and CDR2 are LNHDA and SQIVND (reference sequence).

The count of this clone is one. The chain uses TRBV10-3 and TRBJ1-5; 8 nucleotides match TRBD1. The germline V gene has CDR1 ENHRY and CDR2 SYGVKD. The CDR3 runs 14 residues. V was pared by 4 bases and J by 6 bases, with 5 bases of the junction left unmatched. The CDR3 DNA reads TGTGCCATCAGTGCCACAGGGGGGATTCAGCCCCAGCATTTT. It yields the protein CAISATGGIQPQHF.

The chain combines TRBV7-2 with TRBJ2-3; 14 bases align to TRBD2. Trimming removed 3 bases from V and 2 bases from J; junction bases left unmatched: 4. Germline CDR1 and CDR2: SGHTA and FQGNSA. The CDR3 covers 17 residues. In DNA, the CDR3 is TGTGCCAGCAGCTTCGGACTAGCGGGAGGCTACACAGATACGCAGTATTTT. Translating gives CASSFGLAGGYTDTQYF.

This sequence joins TRBV6-1 and TRBJ2-1; D is perhaps TRBD2 (5 bases). The CDR3 consists of 15 residues. The V gene lost 1 base and the J gene lost 9 bases, with 16 bases spanning the gap. Germline assignment: CDR1 MNHNS and CDR2 SASEGT. In DNA form, the CDR3 reads TGTGCCAGCAGTGAAGGATGGACGGGGAAGTCTGAGCAGTTCTTC. Its protein product is CASSEGWTGKSEQFF.

The chain employs TRBV9 and TRBJ2-5, with D possibly being TRBD1 or TRBD2 (5 bases each). Germline values: CDR1 SGDLS, CDR2 YYNGEE. The CDR3 is 15 residues long. Trimming stripped 9 bases from V and 1 base from J, with 19 bases between. CDR3 sequence reads: CATGPNLGAQETQYF. The CDR3 nucleotides read TGTGCCACCGGACCTAACCTCGGGGCCCAAGAGACCCAGTACTTC.

The chain combines TRBV27 with TRBJ2-1, with TRBD2 identical over 12 bases. The germline V gene encodes CDR1 MNHEY and CDR2 SMNVEV (reference sequence). V was clipped by 3 bases and J by 4 bases; unmatched bases: 10. The CDR3 has 18 amino acids. The CDR3 bases are TGTGCCAGCAGTTTGGGGTCTCTAGCGGGAGGGACTTACAATGAGCAGTTCTTC. Residues: CASSLGSLAGGTYNEQFF.

V and J are TRBV19 and TRBJ2-7, with D perhaps TRBD2 (5 bases). This CDR3 has 15 amino acids. V dropped 5 bases and J dropped 1 base, with 15 bases sitting between them. Germline loops: CDR1 LNHDA, CDR2 SQIVND (reference sequence). CDR3 coding DNA: TGTGCCAGTAGTGTCGGAGGAAGGCGGTCCTACGAGCAGTACTTC. It encodes CASSVGGRRSYEQYF.

V and J are TRBV7-2 and TRBJ2-5; 13 bases agree with TRBD2. Germline V gives CDR1 SGHTA, CDR2 FQGNSA. This CDR3 is 18 amino acids long. The V segment lost 0 bases and the J segment 1 base; nucleotides outside the gene matches: 5. The CDR3 region is CASSLARLAGGPQETQYF. The CDR3 nucleotides are TGTGCCAGCAGCTTAGCTCGACTAGCGGGAGGCCCCCAAGAGACCCAGTACTTC.

The chain employs TRBV5-6 and TRBJ2-3, with 10 bases matching TRBD1. V shed 1 base and J 2 bases; nucleotides not matched to a gene: 7. The CDR3 has 17 amino acids. Germline CDR1 is SGHDT and CDR2 is YYEEEE. The CDR3 protein is CASSLYQGTGATDTQYF. The CDR3 DNA reads as TGTGCCAGCAGCTTGTATCAGGGGACAGGGGCCACAGATACGCAGTATTTT.